This T cell receptor (beta chain) was identified during a study of blood T cell repertoires in COVID-19. Overall study: Some COVID-19 samples were acute and others convalescent; all came from the United States, Italy and Spain. T cells, B-cell-depleted T cells, or PBMCs supplied cDNA or gDNA.

Per the original methods: Amplification with reference gene primers provided the estimates of nucleated cell counts. The protocol was immunoSEQ multiplex PCR, while the TCRdb copy is restricted to in-frame clones and leaves out a portion. The V and J calls and clone size were taken over from that table, and D and trimming were inferred from the DNA. The profile shows around 200,000 clones, roughly 90% of them singletons. This receptor was obtained from a man in his 70s with active or convalescent COVID-19. The specimen was peripheral blood.

The CDR3 DNA reads TGTGCCAGCAGCCCGGCTGGAGATCAGCCCCAGCATTTT. Its protein product is CASSPAGDQPQHF. The gene calls are TRBV7-2 and TRBJ1-5; D gene unclear. Germline V lookup: CDR1 SGHTA, CDR2 FQGNSA. The CDR3 totals 13 residues. With 5 bases removed from V and 5 bases from J, the gap between germline ends came to 10 bases. Using reference TRBV7-2 and TRBJ1-5 for the parts outside the CDR3, the full variable domain is GAGVSQSPSNKVTEKGKDVELRCDPISGHTALYWYRQSLGQGLEFLIYFQGNSAPDKSGLPSDRFSAERTGGSVSTLTIQRTQQEDSAVYLCASSPAGDQPQHFGDGTRLSIL.